These 27 T cell receptor beta chains share one sample of origin, sequenced in a study of shared clonotypes between healthy human individuals. TCRdb keeps only in-frame clones here, not all; method: immunoSEQ multiplex PCR. The sample records over 850,000 clones, approximately 78% being singletons. The sequenced material came from memory CD4+ T cells from PBMCs. This sample's subset: CD45RA-negative fraction. The receptors were sampled from a man between 18 and 29 years old in good health. Some clones in this sample may be carry-over from other donors' samples.

The chain uses TRBV6-4 and TRBJ1-5; weak D call: TRBD1 (6 bases). V gave up 6 bases and J gave up 5 bases, with 20 bases separating them. CDR1 MRHNA and CDR2 SNTAGT come from the germline V gene. This CDR3 is built from 16 residues. Here the CDR3 reads CASREKGGERDQPQHF. The CDR3, as DNA: TGTGCCAGCAGGGAAAAGGGGGGGGAGAGGGATCAGCCCCAGCATTTT.

The chain is built from TRBV7-9 and TRBJ1-2; no firm D call. V lost 5 bases and J 6 bases, leaving 10 bases between the germline ends. Germline V gives CDR1 SEHNR, CDR2 FQNEAQ (reference sequence). CDR3 size: 12 residues. This chain's CDR3 is CASSLRTNGYTF. The DNA for the CDR3 is TGTGCCAGCAGCCTTAGGACCAATGGCTACACCTTC.

The rearrangement joins TRBV5-5 to TRBJ2-3, with TRBD2 matching over 7 bases. Germline assignment: CDR1 SGHKS and CDR2 YYEKEE (reference sequence). The CDR3 extends over 18 amino acids. V shed 3 bases, J shed 3 bases, and the junction held 16 bases outside the gene matches. The CDR3, as DNA: TGTGCCAGCAGCTCGTCTGCCCCTCGGGGGGTGGGTACAGATACGCAGTATTTT. Translated, it gives CASSSSAPRGVGTDTQYF.

The gene calls are TRBV6-6 and TRBJ1-4, with D hard to call. CDR1 is MNHNY and CDR2 is SVGAGI in the germline V gene (reference sequence). This CDR3 comprises 14 residues. V lost 2 bases, J lost 8 bases, and 12 bases lay in between. CDR3 in DNA: TGTGCCAGCAGTTACAGAAAGGGAGGCGAAAAACTGTTTTTT. As protein: CASSYRKGGEKLFF.

The DNA of the CDR3 is TGCGCCAGCAGCTTGGGGACTAGCGGGATGGGGGGAGAGACCCAGTACTTC. As protein: CASSLGTSGMGGETQYF. The chain joins TRBV5-1 to TRBJ2-5, with 12 nucleotides matching TRBD2. The CDR3 contains 17 residues. After removal of 0 bases from V and 4 bases from J, the junction contained 7 bases not matched to a gene. In germline, CDR1 is SGHRS, CDR2 YFSETQ.

Worth noting for this clone: The sample holds other DNA sequences that translate to the same CDR3. This chain links TRBV20-1 with TRBJ2-7; D gene uncertain. V lost 4 bases to trimming and J lost 5 bases, with 9 bases between them. Germline V lookup: CDR1 DFQATT, CDR2 SNEGSKA (reference sequence). The CDR3 is 11 residues long. The CDR3 nucleotides read TGCAGTGCTAAGGGCCGAAACGAGCAGTACTTC. This translates into CSAKGRNEQYF.

As concerns this clone: Other nucleotide sequences from this sample produce the same CDR3. The rearrangement joins TRBV5-4 to TRBJ2-7; 10 bases are shared with TRBD1. The CDR3 totals 13 residues. After removal of 3 bases from V and 5 bases from J, the junction contained 2 bases not matched to a gene. Germline V gives CDR1 SGHNT, CDR2 YYREEE (reference sequence). The CDR3 region has the DNA TGTGCCAGCAGCTCGGGACAGGGGAACGAGCAGTACTTC. It encodes CASSSGQGNEQYF.

Here the CDR3 reads CASSSWTDTGELFF. The CDR3 DNA reads as TGTGCCAGCAGCTCCTGGACGGACACCGGGGAGCTGTTTTTT. The chain combines TRBV7-6 with TRBJ2-2; D gene unclear. Germline CDR1 is SGHVS and CDR2 is FNYEAQ. Trimming stripped 4 bases from V and 3 bases from J, with 9 bases between. The CDR3 is 14 amino acids.

The rearrangement links TRBV18 to TRBJ2-3; TRBD2 agrees at 7 bases. The CDR3 covers 18 residues. The germline CDR1 and CDR2 sequences are KGHSH and LQKENI. Trimming cost V 0 bases and J 1 base; bases outside gene matches: 10. CDR3 coding DNA: TGTGCCAGCTCACCACCGGATCATTGGACTAGGGGCACAGATACGCAGTATTTT. This codes for CASSPPDHWTRGTDTQYF.

The genes are TRBV19 and TRBJ1-1; D is perhaps TRBD1 (5 bases). Trimming removed 2 bases at V and 6 bases at J, with 13 bases between. The CDR3 is 14 residues long. The V gene's germline CDR1 is LNHDA and CDR2 SQIVND (reference sequence). CDR3 coding DNA: TGTGCCAGTAGTATACGGGGGACGTACGCTGAAGCTTTCTTT. Translation: CASSIRGTYAEAFF.

This rearrangement joins TRBV19 to TRBJ2-1, with D unresolved. V lost 1 base and J 0 bases, leaving 10 bases between the germline ends. This CDR3 has 16 amino acids. Germline V gene sequence: CDR1 LNHDA, CDR2 SQIVND (reference sequence). Written as DNA, the CDR3 is TGTGCCAGTAGTATAGTGGGCGGAAGCTCCTACAATGAGCAGTTCTTC. Its translation is CASSIVGGSSYNEQFF.

This clone was seen just once. CDR3 residues: CAISEKFVGEGGETEAFF. The CDR3 bases are TGTGCCATCAGTGAGAAGTTCGTAGGGGAAGGAGGTGAGACTGAAGCTTTCTTT. The rearrangement joins TRBV10-3 to TRBJ1-1; perhaps TRBD1 as D (5 bases). V gave up 2 bases and J gave up 5 bases, with 24 bases separating them. Germline CDR1 reads ENHRY; CDR2 reads SYGVKD. The CDR3 is 18 residues long.

The chain couples TRBV5-5 to TRBJ2-7; D remains ambiguous. V lost 0 bases, J lost 0 bases, and 13 bases lay in between. The germline V gene encodes CDR1 SGHKS and CDR2 YYEKEE (reference sequence). There are 16 residues in the CDR3. CDR3 protein: CASSLGGVASSYEQYF. The DNA for the CDR3 is TGTGCCAGCAGCTTGGGAGGTGTAGCAAGCTCCTACGAGCAGTACTTC.

A remark on this clone: The junction differs from germline at one of its ends, possibly a read error. The V and J genes are TRBV18 and TRBJ2-3; 11 bases fit TRBD1. The germline V gene encodes CDR1 KGHSH and CDR2 LQKENI. The CDR3 is 17 residues long. CDR3 sequence (DNA): TGTGCCAGCTCATCACCGGACAGGGGGCGCGTGTCAGATACGCAGTATTTT. Residues: CASSSPDRGRVSDTQYF.

This clone has more than one count but fewer than ten. The CDR3 bases are TGCAGCGCCCAGCAGGTTAACACTGAAGCTTTCTTT. Translated: CSAQQVNTEAFF. This rearrangement joins TRBV29-1 to TRBJ1-1; D is unresolved. Trimming shortened V by 7 bases and J by 2 bases, and 11 bases separated the two germline ends. This CDR3 is built from 12 residues. Germline values: CDR1 SQVTM, CDR2 ANQGSEA.

This clone has just a few counts. Possible read error: a much larger clone is one base away. This chain uses TRBV7-2 with TRBJ1-2; unclear D gene. The length of the CDR3 is 13 residues. V lost 1 base to trimming and J lost 2 bases, with 5 bases between them. Germline V gene data show CDR1 as SGHTA and CDR2 as FQGNSA. This CDR3 reads CASSLVPNYGYTF. The CDR3 bases are TGTGCCAGCAGCTTAGTCCCGAACTATGGCTACACCTTC.

A note on this clone: This clone may be a read error of a much larger clone one base away. The V call is TRBV20-1, the J call TRBJ2-5; D is unresolved. The CDR3 loop spans 10 amino acids. Looked up from germline, CDR1 is DFQATT and CDR2 is SNEGSKA (reference sequence). CDR3 sequence reads: CSAGEETQYF. The CDR3 DNA reads TGCAGTGCTGGAGAAGAGACCCAGTACTTC.

This clone was counted between two and nine times. The V and J genes are TRBV10-3 and TRBJ1-1; D unresolved. The CDR3 length is 12 residues. Germline-derived CDR1 and CDR2 are ENHRY and SYGVKD. V lost 8 bases and J 1 base, leaving 8 bases between the germline ends. CDR3 nucleotide sequence: TGTGCCATCGCGATGGGGAACACTGAAGCTTTCTTT. Its protein is CAIAMGNTEAFF.

The chain carries TRBV5-4 and TRBJ2-3; the D is unclear. CDR1 is SGHNT, CDR2 YYREEE, per germline (reference sequence). The CDR3 sequence is 11 residues long. The germline V and J ends were trimmed by 4 bases and 4 bases, with 4 bases remaining between them. CDR3 region: CASSAADTQYF. Here the CDR3 DNA reads TGTGCCAGCAGCGCCGCAGATACGCAGTATTTT.

This clone was observed a handful of times. The chain recombines TRBV5-1 with TRBJ1-1, with 8 bases aligning to TRBD1. The junction had 2 bases not matched to a gene; V was cut back by 0 bases and J by 1 base. Looked up from germline, CDR1 is SGHRS and CDR2 is YFSETQ. There are 15 residues in the CDR3. This chain's CDR3 is CASSLGTGWNTEAFF. CDR3 DNA: TGCGCCAGCAGCTTGGGGACAGGGTGGAACACTGAAGCTTTCTTT.

V is TRBV5-6 and J is TRBJ2-1, with TRBD2 matching over 8 bases. Germline CDR1 SGHDT, CDR2 YYEEEE. V gave up 3 bases and J gave up 3 bases; unmatched junction bases: 8. The CDR3 spans 16 residues. The CDR3 DNA reads as TGTGCCAGCAGCTCACCCGGGACTAGGGGCTACAATGAGCAGTTCTTC. Protein product: CASSSPGTRGYNEQFF.

The chain combines TRBV7-3 with TRBJ1-1; D gene ambiguous. CDR3 length: 14 residues. CDR1 is SGHTA, CDR2 FQGTGA, per germline. V lost 1 base to trimming and J lost 5 bases, with 11 bases between them. CDR3 residues: CASSLMGGGTEAFF. CDR3 nucleotide sequence: TGTGCCAGCAGCTTAATGGGTGGAGGGACTGAAGCTTTCTTT.

This clone appeared once. The chain carries TRBV10-3 and TRBJ2-3, with TRBD1 identical over 12 bases. V dropped 8 bases and J dropped 5; count of bases not matched to a gene: 5. The CDR3 length is 14 residues. Per germline, CDR1 ENHRY and CDR2 SYGVKD. The CDR3 bases are TGTGCCATCGGGGGACAGGGGGCCGGAGATACGCAGTATTTT. Protein product: CAIGGQGAGDTQYF.

The V gene is TRBV2, the J gene TRBJ2-3; 10 bases fit TRBD2. Germline values: CDR1 SNHLY, CDR2 FYNNEI. With 3 bases clipped from V and 0 bases from J, the junction kept 9 bases outside the gene matches. The CDR3 covers 18 residues. The CDR3 DNA reads as TGTGCCAGCAGTGAGACTAGCGGGTTTAAGTATAGCACAGATACGCAGTATTTT. The encoded protein is CASSETSGFKYSTDTQYF.

The V gene is TRBV9, the J gene TRBJ2-1; 7 bases fit TRBD2. Germline CDR1 and CDR2: SGDLS and YYNGEE. Trimming cost V 0 bases and J 3 bases; bases outside gene matches: 3. The CDR3 has 15 residues. The CDR3 DNA is TGTGCCAGCAGCGTAGAGAGCGGGAACTACAATGAGCAGTTCTTC. Its translation is CASSVESGNYNEQFF.

The chain employs TRBV5-1 and TRBJ2-5; 7 bases line up with TRBD2. V trimming: 4 bases; J trimming: 4 bases; junction bases outside the gene matches: 7. This CDR3 is built from 14 residues. Germline CDR1 SGHRS, CDR2 YFSETQ. CDR3 residues: CASSPGGGPETQYF. DNA for the CDR3: TGCGCCAGCAGCCCTGGGGGGGGTCCAGAGACCCAGTACTTC.

The chain has TRBV6-5 and TRBJ2-4, with TRBD2 matching 11 bases. CDR1 MNHEY and CDR2 SVGAGI come from the germline V gene. After removal of 6 bases from V and 3 bases from J, the junction contained 4 bases not matched to a gene. This CDR3 contains 15 residues. The CDR3 nucleotides read TGTGCCAGCAGACCTCTAGCGGGAGGCAAAAACATTCAGTACTTC. Translating gives CASRPLAGGKNIQYF.